The clone carrying this TCR beta chain was seen more than once but under ten times. The antigen remains undetermined. This sample was taken from a study of T cells in Graves' hyperthyroidism and ophthalmopathy. The study, taken as a whole, reports: Blood also carried most thyroid clonotypes expanded above 0.001.

Per germline, CDR1 GTSNPN and CDR2 SVGIG (reference sequence). Trimming took 0 bases from V and 6 from J; bases not matched to a gene: 4. This CDR3 has 15 residues. Amplification yielded TCR beta CDR3 regions, with RNA transcripts as the source. The HTBI primer set drove a first-round RT-PCR of the TCR CDR3. TCRdb independently ran MiXCR on the multiplex PCR reads; one entry per CDR3 protein. The sample gives approximately 330,000 distinct CDR3 sequences, under 25% of which show up once; over 45% is in the top ten. The sample taken for sequencing was blood. The gene calls are TRBV30 and TRBJ1-6; TRBD1 matches at 8 bases. This clonotype was obtained from a woman aged 45-65 years with Graves' hyperthyroidism. In DNA, the CDR3 is TGTGCCTGGAGTGTGGGGACAGGACCTAATTCACCCCTCCACTTT. Translation: CAWSVGTGPNSPLHF.